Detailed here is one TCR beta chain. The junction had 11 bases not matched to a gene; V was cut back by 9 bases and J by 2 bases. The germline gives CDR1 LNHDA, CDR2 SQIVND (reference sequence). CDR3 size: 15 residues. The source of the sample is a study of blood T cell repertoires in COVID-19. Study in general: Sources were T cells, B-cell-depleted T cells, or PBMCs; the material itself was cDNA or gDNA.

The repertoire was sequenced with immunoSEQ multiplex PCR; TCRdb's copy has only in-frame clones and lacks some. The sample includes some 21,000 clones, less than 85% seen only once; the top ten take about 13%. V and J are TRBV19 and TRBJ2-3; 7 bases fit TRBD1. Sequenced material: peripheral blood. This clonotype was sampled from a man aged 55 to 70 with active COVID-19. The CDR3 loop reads CASTTGQTITDTQYF. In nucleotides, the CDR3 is TGTGCCAGCACGACGGGACAGACCATCACAGATACGCAGTATTTT.